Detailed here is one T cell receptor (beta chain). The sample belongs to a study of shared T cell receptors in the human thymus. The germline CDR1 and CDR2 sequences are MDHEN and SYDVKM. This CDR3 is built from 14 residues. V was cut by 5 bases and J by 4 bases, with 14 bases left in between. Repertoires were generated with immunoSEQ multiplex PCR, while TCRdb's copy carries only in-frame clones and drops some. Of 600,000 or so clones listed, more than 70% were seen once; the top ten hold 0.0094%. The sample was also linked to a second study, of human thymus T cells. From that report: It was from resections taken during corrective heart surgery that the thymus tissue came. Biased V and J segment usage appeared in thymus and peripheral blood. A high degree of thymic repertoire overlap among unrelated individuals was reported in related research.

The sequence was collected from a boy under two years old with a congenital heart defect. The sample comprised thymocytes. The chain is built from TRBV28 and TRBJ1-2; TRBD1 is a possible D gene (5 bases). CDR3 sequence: CASSATDYLYGYTF. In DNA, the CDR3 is TGTGCCAGCAGTGCGACAGATTACCTCTATGGCTACACCTTC.